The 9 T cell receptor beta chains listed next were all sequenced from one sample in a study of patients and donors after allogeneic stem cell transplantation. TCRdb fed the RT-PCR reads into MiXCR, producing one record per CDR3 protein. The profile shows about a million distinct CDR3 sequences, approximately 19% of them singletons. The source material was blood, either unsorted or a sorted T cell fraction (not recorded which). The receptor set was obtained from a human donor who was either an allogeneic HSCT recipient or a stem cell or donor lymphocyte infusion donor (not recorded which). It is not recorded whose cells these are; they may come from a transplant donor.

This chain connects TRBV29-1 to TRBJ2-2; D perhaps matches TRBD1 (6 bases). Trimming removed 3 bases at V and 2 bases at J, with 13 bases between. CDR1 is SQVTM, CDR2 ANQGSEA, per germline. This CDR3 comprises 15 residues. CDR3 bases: TGCAGCGTTGAGCTGGGGGCCCATAACACCGGGGAGCTGTTTTTT. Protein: CSVELGAHNTGELFF.

The CDR3 DNA follows: TGTGCCAGCAGCGGCCTAGGAACAGGCACAGATACGCAGTATTTT. Residues: CASSGLGTGTDTQYF. The chain is built from TRBV25-1 and TRBJ2-3; D gene ambiguous. CDR3 size: 15 residues. The germline CDR1 and CDR2 sequences are MGHDK and SYGVNS. V shed 6 bases and J shed 1 base, with 14 bases lying between them.

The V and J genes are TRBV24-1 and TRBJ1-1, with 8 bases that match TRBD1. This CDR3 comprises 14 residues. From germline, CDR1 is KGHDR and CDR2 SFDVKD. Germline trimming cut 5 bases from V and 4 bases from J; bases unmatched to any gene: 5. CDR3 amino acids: CATSGPGGITEAFF. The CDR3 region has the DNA TGTGCCACCAGTGGTCCAGGGGGCATCACTGAAGCTTTCTTT.

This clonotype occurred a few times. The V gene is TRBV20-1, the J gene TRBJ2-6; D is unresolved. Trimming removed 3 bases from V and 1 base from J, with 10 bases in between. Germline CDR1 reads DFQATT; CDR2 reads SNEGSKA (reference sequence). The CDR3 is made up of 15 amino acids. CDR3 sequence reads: CSARDSMSGANVLTF. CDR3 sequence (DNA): TGCAGTGCTAGGGATTCGATGTCTGGGGCCAACGTCCTGACTTTC.

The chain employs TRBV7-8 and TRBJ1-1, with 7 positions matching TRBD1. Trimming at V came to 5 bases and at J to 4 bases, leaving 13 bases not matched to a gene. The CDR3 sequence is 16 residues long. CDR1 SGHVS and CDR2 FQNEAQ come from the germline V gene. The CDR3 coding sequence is TGTGCCAGCAGCCCAAAATTAACAGGGGTGGGCACTGAAGCTTTCTTT. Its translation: CASSPKLTGVGTEAFF.

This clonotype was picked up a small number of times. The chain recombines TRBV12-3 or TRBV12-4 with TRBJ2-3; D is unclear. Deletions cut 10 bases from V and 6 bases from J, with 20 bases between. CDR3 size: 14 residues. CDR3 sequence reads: CATASRGPKDTQYF. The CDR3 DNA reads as TGTGCCACCGCCTCCCGCGGCCCTAAGGATACGCAGTATTTT.

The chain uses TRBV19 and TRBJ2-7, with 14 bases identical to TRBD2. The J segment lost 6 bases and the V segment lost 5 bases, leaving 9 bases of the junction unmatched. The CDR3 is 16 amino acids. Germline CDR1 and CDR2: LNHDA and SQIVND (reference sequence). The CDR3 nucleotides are TGTGCCAGTAGTGGGACTAGCGGGAGTCGGTACGGCGAGCAGTACTTC. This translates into CASSGTSGSRYGEQYF. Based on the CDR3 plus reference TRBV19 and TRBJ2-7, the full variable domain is DGGITQSPKYLFRKEGQNVTLSCEQNLNHDAMYWYRQDPGQGLRLIYYSQIVNDFQKGDIAEGYSVSREKKESFPLTVTSAQKNPTAFYLCASSGTSGSRYGEQYFGPGTRLTVT.

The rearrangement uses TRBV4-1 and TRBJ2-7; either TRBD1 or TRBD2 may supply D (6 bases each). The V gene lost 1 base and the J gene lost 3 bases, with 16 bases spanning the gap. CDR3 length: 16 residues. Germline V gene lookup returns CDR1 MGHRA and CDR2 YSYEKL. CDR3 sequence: CASSQVGGQGNYEQYF. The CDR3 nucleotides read TGCGCCAGCAGCCAAGTGGGGGGACAAGGGAACTACGAGCAGTACTTC.

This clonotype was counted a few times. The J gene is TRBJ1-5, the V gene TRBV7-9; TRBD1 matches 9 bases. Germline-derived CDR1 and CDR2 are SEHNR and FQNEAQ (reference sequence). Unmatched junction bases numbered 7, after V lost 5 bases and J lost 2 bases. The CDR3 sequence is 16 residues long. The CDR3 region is CASSKWTGVGNQPQHF. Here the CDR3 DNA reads TGTGCCAGCAGCAAGTGGACAGGGGTCGGCAATCAGCCCCAGCATTTT. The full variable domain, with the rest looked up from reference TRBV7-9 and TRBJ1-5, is DTGVSQNPRHKITKRGQNVTFRCDPISEHNRLYWYRQTLGQGPEFLTYFQNEAQLEKSRLLSDRFSAERPKGSFSTLEIQRTEQGDSAMYLCASSKWTGVGNQPQHFGDGTRLSIL.